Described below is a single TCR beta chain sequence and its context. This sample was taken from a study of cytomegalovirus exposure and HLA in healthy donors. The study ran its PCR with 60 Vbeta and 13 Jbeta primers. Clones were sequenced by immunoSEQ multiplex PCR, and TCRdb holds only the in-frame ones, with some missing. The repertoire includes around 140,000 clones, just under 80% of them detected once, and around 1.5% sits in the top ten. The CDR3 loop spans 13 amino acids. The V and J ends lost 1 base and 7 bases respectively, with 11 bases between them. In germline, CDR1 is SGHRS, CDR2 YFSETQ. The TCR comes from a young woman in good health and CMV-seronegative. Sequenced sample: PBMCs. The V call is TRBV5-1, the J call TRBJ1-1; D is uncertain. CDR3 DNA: TGCGCCAGCAGCTTGAGAAGGCAGGATGAAGCTTTCTTT. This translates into CASSLRRQDEAFF. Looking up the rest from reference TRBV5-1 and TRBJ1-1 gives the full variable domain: KAGVTQTPRYLIKTRGQQVTLSCSPISGHRSVSWYQQTPGQGLQFLFEYFSETQRNKGNFPGRFSGRQFSNSRSEMNVSTLELGDSALYLCASSLRRQDEAFFGQGTRLTVV.